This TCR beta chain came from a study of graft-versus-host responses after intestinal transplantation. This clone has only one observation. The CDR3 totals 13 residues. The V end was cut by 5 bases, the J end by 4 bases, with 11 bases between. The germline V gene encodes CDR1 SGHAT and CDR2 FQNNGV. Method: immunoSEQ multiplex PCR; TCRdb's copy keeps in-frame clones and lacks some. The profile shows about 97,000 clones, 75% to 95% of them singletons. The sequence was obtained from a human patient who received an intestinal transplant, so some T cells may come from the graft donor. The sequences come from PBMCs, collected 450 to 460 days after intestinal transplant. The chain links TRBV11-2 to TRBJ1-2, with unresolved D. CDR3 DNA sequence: TGTGCCAGCAGCGCAACCGGGTTCTATGGCTACACCTTC. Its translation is CASSATGFYGYTF. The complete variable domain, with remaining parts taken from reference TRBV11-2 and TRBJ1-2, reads EAGVAQSPRYKIIEKRQSVAFWCNPISGHATLYWYQQILGQGPKLLIQFQNNGVVDDSQLPKDRFSAERLKGVDSTLKIQPAKLEDSAVYLCASSATGFYGYTFGSGTRLTVV.